This T cell receptor beta chain was sequenced in a study of T cells in Graves' hyperthyroidism and ophthalmopathy. Study-wide results and limits: Blood shared most expanded thyroid clonotypes above 0.001. Before onset, ophthalmopathy was predicted by the model a median about 6.2 months earlier.

There are many counts of this clonotype. The antigen remains undetermined. What was amplified from RNA transcripts were TCR beta CDR3 regions. A first-round RT-PCR of the TCR CDR3 used the HTBI primer set. One entry per CDR3 protein, called by TCRdb with MiXCR from the multiplex PCR reads. The table lists about 200,000 distinct CDR3 sequences, 17% of them singletons. V dropped 1 base and J dropped 2 bases, with 9 bases sitting between them. This CDR3 has 14 residues. Germline V gene sequence: CDR1 MNHEY, CDR2 SMNVEV (reference sequence). This TCR came from a woman between 50 and 59 years old with Graves' hyperthyroidism. The chain has TRBV27 and TRBJ2-7; D remains ambiguous. Sequenced: blood. This chain's CDR3 is CASSLFEQPYEQYF. In DNA form, the CDR3 reads TGTGCCAGCAGTTTATTTGAACAACCCTACGAGCAGTACTTC.